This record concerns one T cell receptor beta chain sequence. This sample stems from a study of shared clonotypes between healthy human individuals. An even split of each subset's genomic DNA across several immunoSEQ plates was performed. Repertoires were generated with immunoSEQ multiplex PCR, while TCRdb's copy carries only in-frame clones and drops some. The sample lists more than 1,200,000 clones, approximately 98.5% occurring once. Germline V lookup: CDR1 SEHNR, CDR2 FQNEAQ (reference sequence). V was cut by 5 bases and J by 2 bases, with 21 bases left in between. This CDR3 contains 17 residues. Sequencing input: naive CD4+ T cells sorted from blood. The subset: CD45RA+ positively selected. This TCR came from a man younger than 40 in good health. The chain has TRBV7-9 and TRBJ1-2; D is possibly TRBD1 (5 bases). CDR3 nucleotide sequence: TGTGCCAGCAGCCGCTGGTTGATAGGGGCAACCAACTATGGCTACACCTTC. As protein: CASSRWLIGATNYGYTF. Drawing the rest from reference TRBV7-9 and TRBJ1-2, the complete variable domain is DTGVSQNPRHKITKRGQNVTFRCDPISEHNRLYWYRQTLGQGPEFLTYFQNEAQLEKSRLLSDRFSAERPKGSFSTLEIQRTEQGDSAMYLCASSRWLIGATNYGYTFGSGTRLTVV.